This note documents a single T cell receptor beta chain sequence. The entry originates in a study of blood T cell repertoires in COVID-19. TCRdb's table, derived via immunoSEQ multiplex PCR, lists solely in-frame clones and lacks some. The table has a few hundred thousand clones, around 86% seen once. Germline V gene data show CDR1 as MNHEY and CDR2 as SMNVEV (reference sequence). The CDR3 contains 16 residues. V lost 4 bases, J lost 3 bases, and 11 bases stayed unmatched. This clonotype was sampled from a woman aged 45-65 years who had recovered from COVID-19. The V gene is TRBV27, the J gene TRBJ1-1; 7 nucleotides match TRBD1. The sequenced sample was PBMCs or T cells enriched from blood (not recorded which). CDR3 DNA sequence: TGTGCCAGCAGTTCGCCTGGAGGGGGCGGGTACACTGAAGCTTTCTTT. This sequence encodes CASSSPGGGGYTEAFF.